Listed below are T cell receptor beta chains from one sample, sequenced in a study of T cells in Graves' hyperthyroidism and ophthalmopathy. TCRdb fed the multiplex PCR reads into MiXCR, producing one record per CDR3 protein. The sample shows roughly 290,000 distinct CDR3 sequences, about 18% of them seen only once. The sample consisted of blood. These receptors originate from a woman in her sixties with Graves' ophthalmopathy. The CDR3 runs from the conserved cysteine through the conserved F or W. A D gene is named only where the DNA matches it firmly.

D gene	V gene	J gene	CDR3 protein
-	TRBV6-1	TRBJ2-5	CASSKTRHLQETQYF
TRBD1	TRBV4-3	TRBJ2-1	CASSPRGTDSYNEQFF
-	TRBV4-3	TRBJ2-7	CASSQEGGPIYEQYF
TRBD1	TRBV5-1	TRBJ2-2	CASSLTLGQGSNTGELFF
-	TRBV29-1	TRBJ1-1	CSALRDPEAFF
-	TRBV18	TRBJ2-5	CASSVGRSQETQYF
TRBD2	TRBV20-1	TRBJ2-5	CSAEGGTSGEQETQYF
-	TRBV6-2/TRBV6-3	TRBJ2-7	CASSSPHQSDEQYF
-	TRBV12-3/TRBV12-4	TRBJ1-2	CASSLLGSYGYTF
-	TRBV29-1	TRBJ2-1	CSGGGGNIYEQFF
-	TRBV6-2/TRBV6-3	TRBJ1-2	CASRRTGYYGYTF
-	TRBV27	TRBJ1-4	CASSLVSGGVPTNEKLFF
-	TRBV5-6	TRBJ2-2	CASSLARRAWNGGELFF
-	TRBV6-2/TRBV6-3	TRBJ1-5	CASSYTLQGNQPQHF
TRBD1	TRBV6-5	TRBJ2-5	CASSRDRTGRGRETQYF
-	TRBV27	TRBJ2-1	CVSNSGPNNEQFF
-	TRBV5-1	TRBJ2-5	CPSSREARKETQYF
-	TRBV18	TRBJ1-1	CASSPDSREAFF
-	TRBV18	TRBJ2-1	CASSQNEGTNEQFF
TRBD2	TRBV20-1	TRBJ2-7	CSASALAGSYEQYF
-	TRBV12-5	TRBJ2-3	CASEQAGVTKLDTQYF
-	TRBV5-1	TRBJ2-1	CASSLAVIRLNNEQFF